The entry that follows covers one TCR beta chain sequence. These data belong to a study of shared clonotypes between healthy human individuals. Turning to the study itself: A donor's plate count was three for CD4 naive and three for CD4 memory; CD8 naive had two and CD8 memory one.

Repertoires were generated with immunoSEQ multiplex PCR, while TCRdb's copy carries only in-frame clones and drops some. The sample holds 850,000 to 1,100,000 clones, around three quarters seen once. The specimen sequenced was memory CD4+ T cells from PBMCs. Subset noted: CD45RA-negative fraction. The sequence derives from a man aged 18 to 30 in good health. Some clones in this sample may be carry-over from other donors' samples.

Written as DNA, the CDR3 is TGTGCCAGCAGTGGCAGGGGTCGTGAGTCCGGGGAGCTGTTTTTT. This translates into CASSGRGRESGELFF. This rearrangement joins TRBV2 to TRBJ2-2; TRBD1 might be the D (6 bases). This CDR3 has 15 residues. Trimming pared 4 bases from V and 6 bases from J, leaving 15 bases between. Germline values: CDR1 SNHLY, CDR2 FYNNEI.